One and the same sample provided the 18 T cell receptor beta chains below, sequenced in a study of regulatory T cells in long-lasting Graves disease. As for time point: newly diagnosed GD, antithyroid drugs for less than 3 months. The authors made the TCR library using RNA they extracted from PBMCs. According to the study, TCR beta libraries were built with iRepertoire HTBI primers and CDR3-region Arm-PCR. MiXCR was run by TCRdb on the multiplex PCR reads, yielding one entry per CDR3 protein. The table includes some 250,000 distinct CDR3 sequences, around 19% detected once. The same sample was also studied in work on T cells in Graves' hyperthyroidism and ophthalmopathy.

The sequences come from peripheral blood mononuclear cells (PBMCs), collected at new diagnosis, from a patient treated with antithyroid drugs. All receptors derive from a woman aged 25 to 39 with Graves disease.

The table lists this clonotype with a few counts. This chain connects TRBV7-6 to TRBJ2-1; D call uncertain. V lost 2 bases, J lost 5 bases, and 4 bases lay in between. The CDR3 runs 12 residues. Looked up from germline, CDR1 is SGHVS and CDR2 is FNYEAQ. The CDR3 nucleotides are TGTGCCAGCAGCTTAACTCACAATGAGCAGTTCTTC. It translates to CASSLTHNEQFF.

This chain joins TRBV5-1 and TRBJ2-5; 7 nucleotides match TRBD1. Unmatched junction bases numbered 10, after V lost 4 bases and J lost 7 bases. The CDR3 spans 14 residues. Germline V gene data show CDR1 as SGHRS and CDR2 as YFSETQ. CDR3 protein: CASSQLGQRGTQYF. The CDR3 DNA follows: TGCGCCAGCAGCCAATTGGGACAGCGCGGGACCCAGTACTTC.

The J gene is TRBJ1-3, the V gene TRBV10-3; maybe TRBD1 (5 bases). With 4 bases removed from V and 6 bases from J, the gap between germline ends came to 16 bases. The CDR3 extends over 15 amino acids. The germline CDR1 and CDR2 sequences are ENHRY and SYGVKD. Here the CDR3 reads CAISADRGGENTIYF. For the CDR3, the DNA is TGTGCCATCAGTGCTGACCGCGGGGGGGAAAACACCATATATTTT.

The chain has TRBV20-1 and TRBJ1-3; 10 bases line up with TRBD1. Trimming at V came to 6 bases and at J to 3 bases, leaving 11 bases not matched to a gene. Per the germline V gene, CDR1 is DFQATT and CDR2 is SNEGSKA (reference sequence). CDR3 length: 16 amino acids. The CDR3: CSAHAPGTGVGNTIYF. Here the CDR3 DNA reads TGCAGTGCACATGCGCCCGGGACAGGGGTTGGAAACACCATATATTTT.

There are a few counts of this clonotype. A much larger clone lies one base from this, so it may be a read error. The missing conserved phenylalanine or tryptophan at the end of this CDR3 makes a read error likely. V is TRBV2 and J is TRBJ2-1; D is perhaps TRBD2 (5 bases). The CDR3 totals 13 residues. Trimming stripped 8 bases from V and 9 bases from J, with 17 bases between. Germline-derived CDR1 and CDR2 are SNHLY and FYNNEI. CDR3 DNA: TGTGCCAGCTCTATCAAGCATGGGAGTGAGCAGTTCTCC. Encoded protein: CASSIKHGSEQFS.

This clonotype was counted many times. This chain connects TRBV6-8 to TRBJ1-1, with D hard to call. The CDR3 totals 14 residues. Trimming shortened V by 10 bases and J by 4 bases, and 19 bases separated the two germline ends. Germline V gene data show CDR1 as MNHGY and CDR2 as SAAAGT. CDR3 nucleotide sequence: TGTGCCACCTCAACCCCAGCCAGGAGCACTGAAGCTTTCTTT. Its translation: CATSTPARSTEAFF.

This clonotype was recorded many times. V gene TRBV20-1 combines with J gene TRBJ1-5, with a weak D call TRBD1 (6 bases). Per the germline V gene, CDR1 is DFQATT and CDR2 is SNEGSKA (reference sequence). There are 13 residues in the CDR3. Trimming pared 6 bases from V and 4 bases from J, leaving 13 bases between. CDR3 nucleotide sequence: TGCAGTGCCCCGGGGGCTCTGAATCAGCCCCAGCATTTT. Its protein is CSAPGALNQPQHF.

This clonotype has at least ten counts. This chain uses TRBV18 with TRBJ2-3, with a possible D match to TRBD1 (6 bases). The V gene's germline CDR1 is KGHSH and CDR2 LQKENI. The CDR3 totals 13 residues. V shed 6 bases and J shed 4 bases, with 11 bases lying between them. CDR3 bases: TGTGCCAGCTCCCTAAGGGGGTCAGATACGCAGTATTTT. As protein: CASSLRGSDTQYF.

The chain carries TRBV4-3 and TRBJ1-5; possibly TRBD1 for D (5 bases). V shed 1 base and J shed 6 bases, with 10 bases lying between them. The CDR3 is 14 amino acids. Looked up from germline, CDR1 is LGHNA and CDR2 is YSLEER. CDR3 residues: CASSQGDSSQPQHF. The CDR3 DNA reads TGCGCCAGCAGCCAAGGGGACTCCAGTCAGCCCCAGCATTTT.

This clonotype has a count of ten or more. This rearrangement joins TRBV20-1 to TRBJ2-1, with TRBD2 identical over 12 bases. The CDR3 is 16 residues long. Germline CDR1 reads DFQATT; CDR2 reads SNEGSKA (reference sequence). V dropped 6 bases and J dropped 2; count of bases not matched to a gene: 8. This chain's CDR3 is CSAHRGLAGTYNEQFF. Written as DNA, the CDR3 is TGCAGTGCACACCGCGGACTAGCGGGGACCTACAATGAGCAGTTCTTC.

J is TRBJ2-2 and V is TRBV5-1; no clear D gene. CDR1 is SGHRS and CDR2 is YFSETQ in the germline V gene. Trimming shortened V by 0 bases and J by 0 bases, and 6 bases separated the two germline ends. This CDR3 comprises 15 residues. CDR3: CASSLGTSNTGELFF. For the CDR3, the DNA is TGCGCCAGCAGCTTGGGAACTTCGAACACCGGGGAGCTGTTTTTT. Full variable domain (rest looked up from reference TRBV5-1 and TRBJ2-2): KAGVTQTPRYLIKTRGQQVTLSCSPISGHRSVSWYQQTPGQGLQFLFEYFSETQRNKGNFPGRFSGRQFSNSRSEMNVSTLELGDSALYLCASSLGTSNTGELFFGEGSRLTVL.

This clonotype was counted between two and nine times. V is TRBV20-1 and J is TRBJ1-2; the D gene is possibly TRBD1 (6 bases). This CDR3 comprises 14 residues. CDR1 is DFQATT, CDR2 SNEGSKA, per germline (reference sequence). V lost 3 bases, J lost 4 bases, and 15 bases lay in between. This chain's CDR3 is CSARAGVDSYGYTF. DNA of the CDR3: TGCAGTGCTAGGGCGGGGGTGGACAGCTATGGCTACACCTTC.

The table lists this clonotype with many counts. The chain couples TRBV27 to TRBJ1-4; 11 bases are shared with TRBD1. V shed 3 bases and J 7 bases; nucleotides not matched to a gene: 7. This CDR3 has 16 residues. CDR1 and CDR2 from the germline V gene are MNHEY and SMNVEV (reference sequence). Here the CDR3 reads CASSFNPGQGGEKLFF. CDR3 nucleotide sequence: TGTGCCAGCAGTTTTAATCCGGGACAGGGGGGTGAAAAACTGTTTTTT.

This chain uses TRBV5-1 with TRBJ2-2; 12 nucleotides agree with TRBD1. Germline CDR1 is SGHRS and CDR2 is YFSETQ. Trimming removed 4 bases from V and 2 bases from J; junction bases left unmatched: 9. The CDR3 covers 18 residues. The CDR3: CASSGDRGRGGNTGELFF. The CDR3, as DNA: TGCGCCAGCAGCGGGGACAGGGGGCGCGGTGGAAACACCGGGGAGCTGTTTTTT.

This clonotype appeared many times. V usage is TRBV6-1 and J usage is TRBJ2-1; 11 positions agree with TRBD1. This CDR3 is built from 13 residues. The germline V gene encodes CDR1 MNHNS and CDR2 SASEGT. After removal of 10 bases from V and 9 bases from J, the junction contained 8 bases not matched to a gene. CDR3 in amino acids: CATPGQGGGEQFF. The DNA for the CDR3 is TGTGCCACACCGGGACAGGGGGGAGGTGAGCAGTTCTTC.

This clonotype was seen many times. A read error may account for a junction end that differs from germline. The rearrangement links TRBV5-1 to TRBJ2-1; no firm D call. CDR1 is SGHRS and CDR2 is YFSETQ in the germline V gene. The CDR3 covers 11 residues. In DNA form, the CDR3 reads TGTGCCAGCAGCTTAAGTGATGAGCAGTTCTTC. Translation: CASSLSDEQFF. Full variable domain (missing parts from reference TRBV5-1 and TRBJ2-1): KAGVTQTPRYLIKTRGQQVTLSCSPISGHRSVSWYQQTPGQGLQFLFEYFSETQRNKGNFPGRFSGRQFSNSRSEMNVSTLELGDSALYLCASSLSDEQFFGPGTRLTVL.

This clonotype was found many times. The chain is built from TRBV2 and TRBJ1-1; the match to TRBD1 covers 8 bases. CDR3 size: 17 residues. CDR1 and CDR2 (germline): SNHLY, FYNNEI. J gave up 6 bases and V 5 bases, and 17 bases lay outside the gene matches. The CDR3 DNA follows: TGTGCCAGCAGTTTGGGCGACGACAGGGGCGAGTCGCCTGAAGCTTTCTTT. Translated: CASSLGDDRGESPEAFF.

This clonotype was detected ten times or more. The rearrangement uses TRBV19 and TRBJ1-5, with D perhaps TRBD1 (5 bases). CDR1 LNHDA and CDR2 SQIVND come from the germline V gene (reference sequence). The CDR3 is 16 amino acids. V dropped 5 bases and J dropped 1 base, with 15 bases sitting between them. The CDR3 is CASSGYRGRSNQPQHF. Written as DNA, the CDR3 is TGTGCCAGTAGTGGGTATAGGGGCAGAAGCAATCAGCCCCAGCATTTT.